The 20 T cell receptor beta chains reported below all come from one sample, sequenced in a study of shared clonotypes between healthy human individuals. Measured with immunoSEQ multiplex PCR; TCRdb has only the in-frame clones, and not every one. The sample carries millions of clones, around 96% recorded once. Cells designated naive CD8 were CD45RO-negative and were positively selected for CCR7, with terminally differentiated effector memory CD45RA+ cells excluded. Sequencing was performed on naive CD8+ T cells sorted from blood. The receptors stem from a man aged 18 to 35 in good health.

The chain couples TRBV10-2 to TRBJ2-2; 13 bases are shared with TRBD2. From germline, CDR1 is WSHSY and CDR2 SAAADI. The CDR3 is made up of 18 amino acids. After removal of 6 bases from V and 2 bases from J, the junction contained 9 bases not matched to a gene. This CDR3 reads CASSYLGTSGDNTGELFF. The CDR3 coding sequence is TGCGCCAGCAGCTATTTAGGGACTAGCGGGGATAACACCGGGGAGCTGTTTTTT.

This clone was counted once. The rearrangement uses TRBV11-3 and TRBJ1-1; D remains unclear. This CDR3 is 13 amino acids long. With 3 bases removed from V and 2 bases from J, the gap between germline ends came to 7 bases. Germline V gene lookup returns CDR1 SGHNT and CDR2 YENEEA. The CDR3, as DNA: TGTGCCAGCAGCTTGGGTCGTAACACTGAAGCTTTCTTT. Translated: CASSLGRNTEAFF.

The rearrangement uses TRBV7-8 and TRBJ2-7; D is ambiguous. Germline V gene sequence: CDR1 SGHVS, CDR2 FQNEAQ. This CDR3 region has 11 residues. The V gene lost 6 bases and the J gene lost 6 bases, with 9 bases spanning the gap. CDR3 in amino acids: CASRDLGEQYF. The DNA for the CDR3 is TGTGCCAGCAGAGACTTGGGCGAGCAGTACTTC.

In this sample, this clone turned up once. The chain is built from TRBV4-1 and TRBJ2-7, with 14 positions matching TRBD2. This CDR3 spans 17 amino acids. The junction had 4 bases not matched to a gene; V was cut back by 0 bases and J by 3 bases. CDR1 is MGHRA, CDR2 YSYEKL, per germline. The CDR3 bases are TGCGCCAGCAGCCAAGACGCCGGACTAGCGGGAGGCTACGAGCAGTACTTC. Translating it yields CASSQDAGLAGGYEQYF.

This chain uses TRBV5-4 with TRBJ2-1, with TRBD2 identical over 12 bases. V was clipped by 6 bases and J by 7 bases; unmatched bases: 14. The CDR3 contains 17 residues. From germline, CDR1 is SGHNT and CDR2 YYREEE (reference sequence). The DNA of the CDR3 is TGTGCCAGCACCAACATTCTAGCGGGAGGGCCCGGGAATGAGCAGTTCTTC. The encoded protein is CASTNILAGGPGNEQFF.

V gene TRBV6-1 combines with J gene TRBJ2-7, with 7 bases that match TRBD2. Germline V gives CDR1 MNHNS, CDR2 SASEGT. The CDR3 loop spans 14 amino acids. Trimming took 6 bases from V and 2 from J; bases not matched to a gene: 7. CDR3 loop: CASRGGERAYEQYF. In nucleotides, the CDR3 is TGTGCCAGCAGGGGGGGGGAAAGGGCCTACGAGCAGTACTTC.

This clone has a single count. This chain links TRBV7-9 with TRBJ1-5; 7 bases agree with TRBD1. Germline lookup yields CDR1 SEHNR and CDR2 FQNEAQ (reference sequence). The CDR3 runs 13 residues. J was trimmed by 5 bases and V by 4 bases; bases with no gene match: 2. CDR3 in amino acids: CASSYTGDQPQHF. DNA for the CDR3: TGTGCCAGCAGCTACACAGGGGATCAGCCCCAGCATTTT.

V gene TRBV7-9 combines with J gene TRBJ2-7, with D possibly being TRBD1 or TRBD2 (7 bases each). V was clipped by 4 bases and J by 5 bases, with 18 bases between them. The CDR3 consists of 15 residues. Germline V lookup: CDR1 SEHNR, CDR2 FQNEAQ (reference sequence). The CDR3 DNA follows: TGTGCCAGCAGCTCCTCAGCGGGACAGTTTAACGAGCAGTACTTC. Translation gives CASSSSAGQFNEQYF.

This clone was found once. The V and J genes are TRBV6-1 and TRBJ1-3; no definite D call. V was cut by 3 bases and J by 4 bases, with 13 bases left in between. Germline CDR1 reads MNHNS; CDR2 reads SASEGT. CDR3 length equals 15 residues. CDR3 sequence reads: CASSERAPGGNTIYF. The CDR3 bases are TGTGCCAGCAGTGAGCGGGCGCCGGGAGGAAACACCATATATTTT.

The chain is built from TRBV7-8 and TRBJ1-5, with a tentative D call TRBD1 (5 bases). Trimming left V 0 bases short and J 6 bases short, with 12 bases between. This CDR3 spans 15 amino acids. Per germline, CDR1 SGHVS and CDR2 FQNEAQ. The CDR3 spells CASSLAGEVSQPQHF. CDR3 bases: TGTGCCAGCAGCTTAGCGGGGGAAGTGAGTCAGCCCCAGCATTTT.

This clone was seen only once. The chain is built from TRBV7-2 and TRBJ2-7, with 9 bases lining up with TRBD2. Germline assignment: CDR1 SGHTA and CDR2 FQGNSA. The CDR3 spans 16 residues. With V trimmed by 4 bases and J by 1 base, 8 bases remained unmatched. The DNA of the CDR3 is TGTGCCAGCAGCTGGCTTAGCGGGAGCGGGTCCTACGAGCAGTACTTC. Encoded protein: CASSWLSGSGSYEQYF.

V and J are TRBV7-9 and TRBJ2-5; maybe TRBD1 (6 bases). CDR1 and CDR2 from the germline V gene are SEHNR and FQNEAQ (reference sequence). Deletions cut 1 base from V and 1 base from J, with 13 bases between. CDR3 length: 16 residues. The CDR3, as DNA: TGTGCCAGCAGCTTAGAGGTCAGGGGCCTCCAAGAGACCCAGTACTTC. Residues: CASSLEVRGLQETQYF.

J is TRBJ2-1 and V is TRBV6-5; 7 positions agree with TRBD2. This CDR3 comprises 14 residues. Looked up from germline, CDR1 is MNHEY and CDR2 is SVGAGI. V dropped 0 bases and J dropped 6; count of bases not matched to a gene: 2. CDR3 region: CASSYSGGINEQFF. The CDR3, as DNA: TGTGCCAGCAGTTACTCGGGAGGGATCAATGAGCAGTTCTTC.

V is TRBV11-2 and J is TRBJ2-5; unclear D gene. Deletions cut 0 bases from V and 5 bases from J, with 10 bases between. Germline V lookup: CDR1 SGHAT, CDR2 FQNNGV. The CDR3 sequence is 14 residues long. CDR3 in amino acids: CASSLDQTGETQYF. The CDR3, as DNA: TGTGCCAGCAGCTTAGATCAGACCGGGGAGACCCAGTACTTC.

The chain links TRBV4-1 to TRBJ2-7; 10 nucleotides agree with TRBD2. The CDR3 spans 17 residues. The germline V gene encodes CDR1 MGHRA and CDR2 YSYEKL. The V and J ends lost 0 bases and 0 bases, in that order; junction bases with no gene match: 5. DNA of the CDR3: TGCGCCAGCAGCCAAGATTCCCTAGCGGGAGTCTCCTACGAGCAGTACTTC. It translates to CASSQDSLAGVSYEQYF.

The chain carries TRBV19 and TRBJ2-7; D not resolved. Trimming removed 3 bases at V and 1 base at J, with 13 bases between. In germline, CDR1 is LNHDA, CDR2 SQIVND (reference sequence). This CDR3 region has 15 residues. In nucleotides, the CDR3 is TGTGCCAGTAGTATCGGGCCAGATTGGTCCTACGAGCAGTACTTC. Its translation: CASSIGPDWSYEQYF.

The J gene is TRBJ2-3, the V gene TRBV5-1, with D unclear. Germline V gives CDR1 SGHRS, CDR2 YFSETQ. The CDR3 totals 15 residues. Trimming took off 0 bases at V and 2 bases at J, with 10 bases between the two ends. CDR3 sequence: CASSLVAVDTDTQYF. The CDR3 bases are TGCGCCAGCAGCTTGGTCGCGGTAGACACAGATACGCAGTATTTT.

The CDR3 DNA reads TGTGCCAGCAGTTACGAGACAGGGGGTCCCTACGAGCAGTACTTC. Translation: CASSYETGGPYEQYF. This sequence joins TRBV6-6 and TRBJ2-7; 9 bases map to TRBD1. V was clipped by 2 bases and J by 2 bases; unmatched bases: 4. The CDR3 length is 15 residues. Per germline, CDR1 MNHNY and CDR2 SVGAGI (reference sequence).

The V gene is TRBV10-3, the J gene TRBJ2-7; 14 positions match TRBD2. V shed 2 bases and J 4 bases; nucleotides not matched to a gene: 16. CDR1 is ENHRY, CDR2 SYGVKD, per germline. This CDR3 region has 20 residues. The CDR3 DNA follows: TGTGCCATCAGTGAGCGGCCAGCAGTCGGACTAGCGGGGGGTAATTACGAGCAGTACTTC. Protein: CAISERPAVGLAGGNYEQYF.

The chain combines TRBV4-1 with TRBJ2-2; no definite D call. Trimming removed 3 bases at V and 6 bases at J, with 11 bases between. Germline-derived CDR1 and CDR2 are MGHRA and YSYEKL. The CDR3 runs 14 residues. The chain's CDR3 is CASSHPVLAGELFF. The CDR3 DNA reads TGCGCCAGCAGCCATCCCGTCTTGGCCGGGGAGCTGTTTTTT.